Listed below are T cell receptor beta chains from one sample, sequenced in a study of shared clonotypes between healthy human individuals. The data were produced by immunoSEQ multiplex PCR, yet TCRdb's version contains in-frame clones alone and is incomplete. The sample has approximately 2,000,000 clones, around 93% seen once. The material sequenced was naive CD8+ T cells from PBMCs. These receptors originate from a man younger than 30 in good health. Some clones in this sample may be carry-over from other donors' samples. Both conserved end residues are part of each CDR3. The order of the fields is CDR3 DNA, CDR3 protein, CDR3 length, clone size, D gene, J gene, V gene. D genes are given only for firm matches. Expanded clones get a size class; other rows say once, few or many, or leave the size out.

cdr3_nt: TGTGCCAGCAGCAGTCCCCATGAAAAACTGTTTTTT
cdr3_aa: CASSSPHEKLFF
cdr3_length: 12
clone_size: few
d_call: .
j_call: TRBJ1-4
v_call: TRBV7-9

cdr3_nt: TGTGCCAGCAGCGTAGAGCAGCGAGACAGGGAGCTGTTTTTT
cdr3_aa: CASSVEQRDRELFF
cdr3_length: 14
clone_size: .
d_call: .
j_call: TRBJ2-2
v_call: TRBV9

cdr3_nt: TGTGCCAGTAGTATAGGGCTGACTTACGAGCAGTACTTC
cdr3_aa: CASSIGLTYEQYF
cdr3_length: 13
clone_size: .
d_call: .
j_call: TRBJ2-7
v_call: TRBV19

cdr3_nt: TGCAGCGTTGAAACAGGGCTGAGCTATGGCTACACCTTC
cdr3_aa: CSVETGLSYGYTF
cdr3_length: 13
clone_size: .
d_call: .
j_call: TRBJ1-2
v_call: TRBV29-1

cdr3_nt: TGTGCCCACGACGGGGGGGGACAGGGCGGCTATGGCTACACCTTC
cdr3_aa: CAHDGGGQGGYGYTF
cdr3_length: 15
clone_size: .
d_call: TRBD1
j_call: TRBJ1-2
v_call: TRBV6-1

cdr3_nt: TGTGCCAGCAAGGTTGCTAGCGGGAGAGGGAACACCGGGGAGCTGTTTTTT
cdr3_aa: CASKVASGRGNTGELFF
cdr3_length: 17
clone_size: once
d_call: TRBD2
j_call: TRBJ2-2
v_call: TRBV27

cdr3_nt: TGTGCCATCAGTGAGTCTCTGGCTAGCGGGAGGGTAAAGACCCAGTACTTC
cdr3_aa: CAISESLASGRVKTQYF
cdr3_length: 17
clone_size: .
d_call: TRBD2
j_call: TRBJ2-5
v_call: TRBV10-3

cdr3_nt: TGTGCCAAGCAACGACAGGGAACCGGGGAGCTGTTTTTT
cdr3_aa: CAKQRQGTGELFF
cdr3_length: 13
clone_size: .
d_call: TRBD1
j_call: TRBJ2-2
v_call: TRBV19

cdr3_nt: TGCGCCAGCAGCCAAGGGAACAGTGAAGCTTTCTTT
cdr3_aa: CASSQGNSEAFF
cdr3_length: 12
clone_size: few
d_call: .
j_call: TRBJ1-1
v_call: TRBV4-1

cdr3_nt: TGCGCCAGCAGTGATAGGGGCTTGGTAACAGATACGCAGTATTTT
cdr3_aa: CASSDRGLVTDTQYF
cdr3_length: 15
clone_size: .
d_call: .
j_call: TRBJ2-3
v_call: TRBV10-1

cdr3_nt: TGTGCCAGCAGCGTTCGTAATCCGGGACTAGCGGGAGGGAATGAGCAGTTCTTC
cdr3_aa: CASSVRNPGLAGGNEQFF
cdr3_length: 18
clone_size: .
d_call: TRBD2
j_call: TRBJ2-1
v_call: TRBV9

cdr3_nt: TGCGCCAGCTACAAACAGGGCGGAGGAGAGACCCAGTACTTC
cdr3_aa: CASYKQGGGETQYF
cdr3_length: 14
clone_size: .
d_call: .
j_call: TRBJ2-5
v_call: TRBV5-1

cdr3_nt: TGTGCCAGCAGTTTATCCTCCCCGGGACTAGCACAGGGACAGACCCAGTACTTC
cdr3_aa: CASSLSSPGLAQGQTQYF
cdr3_length: 18
clone_size: .
d_call: TRBD2
j_call: TRBJ2-5
v_call: TRBV28

cdr3_nt: TGTGCCAGCAGTTTTTTGTCATCTAGCACAGATACGCAGTATTTT
cdr3_aa: CASSFLSSSTDTQYF
cdr3_length: 15
clone_size: .
d_call: .
j_call: TRBJ2-3
v_call: TRBV28

cdr3_nt: TGTGCCAGCAGCTTAGCCGGGACTAGGGGTTCCAATGAGCAGTTCTTC
cdr3_aa: CASSLAGTRGSNEQFF
cdr3_length: 16
clone_size: .
d_call: TRBD2
j_call: TRBJ2-1
v_call: TRBV7-9

cdr3_nt: TGTGCCAGCAGTTTTCCCGGCCCTCCCTACTTC
cdr3_aa: CASSFPGPPYF
cdr3_length: 11
clone_size: .
d_call: .
j_call: TRBJ2-7
v_call: TRBV28

cdr3_nt: TGTGCCAGCAGCGGAGGACTAGCACCTGAGCAGTTCTTC
cdr3_aa: CASSGGLAPEQFF
cdr3_length: 13
clone_size: .
d_call: TRBD2
j_call: TRBJ2-1
v_call: TRBV7-9

cdr3_nt: TGTGCCAGTAGTGATTTCCGACAGAACAATGAGCAGTTCTTC
cdr3_aa: CASSDFRQNNEQFF
cdr3_length: 14
clone_size: .
d_call: .
j_call: TRBJ2-1
v_call: TRBV19

cdr3_nt: TGTGCCAGCAGCCAAACCGGGTGGATCGGAAACACCATATATTTT
cdr3_aa: CASSQTGWIGNTIYF
cdr3_length: 15
clone_size: .
d_call: .
j_call: TRBJ1-3
v_call: TRBV4-2

cdr3_nt: TGTGCCAGCAGTTTCGTTTCGGGACCTGGTAATGAAAAACTGTTTTTT
cdr3_aa: CASSFVSGPGNEKLFF
cdr3_length: 16
clone_size: .
d_call: .
j_call: TRBJ1-4
v_call: TRBV27

cdr3_nt: TGTGCCAGCAGCACTTTAGCGGGAGGAAGTGGGGGGAAAGAGACCCAGTACTTC
cdr3_aa: CASSTLAGGSGGKETQYF
cdr3_length: 18
clone_size: .
d_call: TRBD2
j_call: TRBJ2-5
v_call: TRBV5-4

cdr3_nt: TGCGCCAGCAGCCTCCTCCAGGGCGATGGCTACACCTTC
cdr3_aa: CASSLLQGDGYTF
cdr3_length: 13
clone_size: .
d_call: .
j_call: TRBJ1-2
v_call: TRBV4-1

cdr3_nt: TGTGCCAGCAGCTTGGTAGACAGCCTCTACGAGCAGTACTTC
cdr3_aa: CASSLVDSLYEQYF
cdr3_length: 14
clone_size: .
d_call: .
j_call: TRBJ2-7
v_call: TRBV5-6

cdr3_nt: TGCAGCGCCCGTGCTGGGGAGCAGTACTTC
cdr3_aa: CSARAGEQYF
cdr3_length: 10
clone_size: .
d_call: .
j_call: TRBJ2-7
v_call: TRBV29-1

cdr3_nt: TGTGCCAGCAGCGTGACCCGACAGAGGGAAGGAGATACGCAGTATTTT
cdr3_aa: CASSVTRQREGDTQYF
cdr3_length: 16
clone_size: .
d_call: .
j_call: TRBJ2-3
v_call: TRBV9

cdr3_nt: TGCGCCAGCACCTTTGCGGGGGGACTCGACAATGAGCAGTTCTTC
cdr3_aa: CASTFAGGLDNEQFF
cdr3_length: 15
clone_size: .
d_call: TRBD2
j_call: TRBJ2-1
v_call: TRBV4-1

cdr3_nt: TGTGCCAGCAGTTCCCCGGCGCCTGAAGCTTTCTTT
cdr3_aa: CASSSPAPEAFF
cdr3_length: 12
clone_size: .
d_call: .
j_call: TRBJ1-1
v_call: TRBV28

cdr3_nt: TGCAGCGCCCGGGAGGGGGGAAATCAGCCCCAGCATTTT
cdr3_aa: CSAREGGNQPQHF
cdr3_length: 13
clone_size: few
d_call: .
j_call: TRBJ1-5
v_call: TRBV29-1

cdr3_nt: TGTGCCAGTAAGGAACTAGCGGGAACCACCGGGGAGCTGTTTTTT
cdr3_aa: CASKELAGTTGELFF
cdr3_length: 15
clone_size: .
d_call: TRBD2
j_call: TRBJ2-2
v_call: TRBV19

cdr3_nt: TGTGCCTGGAGCGCCCTTGGACAGGTACACTCCTACGAGCAGTACTTC
cdr3_aa: CAWSALGQVHSYEQYF
cdr3_length: 16
clone_size: .
d_call: TRBD1
j_call: TRBJ2-7
v_call: TRBV30

cdr3_nt: TGCGCCAGCAGACAGACAGGTTTTCCTGAAGCTTTCTTT
cdr3_aa: CASRQTGFPEAFF
cdr3_length: 13
clone_size: .
d_call: .
j_call: TRBJ1-1
v_call: TRBV5-1

cdr3_nt: TGTGCCAGCAGTTTATGGAGGGATACTGAAGCTTTCTTT
cdr3_aa: CASSLWRDTEAFF
cdr3_length: 13
clone_size: .
d_call: .
j_call: TRBJ1-1
v_call: TRBV27